This T cell receptor (beta chain) was identified during a study of CD8 T cells in Susac syndrome. Trimming shortened V by 0 bases and J by 5 bases, and 14 bases separated the two germline ends. CDR1 is MNHNS and CDR2 is SASEGT in the germline V gene. The CDR3 runs to 15 residues. RNA, at about 0.5 to 1 ug, was reverse transcribed with random hexamers. Across 54 Vbeta and 13 Jbeta, immunoSEQ multiplex PCR amplified TCR beta CDR3. TCRdb fed the immunoSEQ multiplex PCR reads into MiXCR, producing one record per CDR3 protein. The sample has 250,000 to 300,000 distinct CDR3 sequences; around 91% are singletons.

The sample taken for sequencing was CD8+ T cells from PBMCs. The TCR was taken from a human donor with multiple sclerosis. The V and J genes are TRBV6-1 and TRBJ2-7; TRBD2 is a possible D gene (5 bases). CDR3 DNA sequence: TGTGCCAGCAGTGAAGCGGGTAAGGGTAGCGACGAGCAGTACTTC. Translating it yields CASSEAGKGSDEQYF.